This T cell receptor (beta chain) was recorded in a study of CD8 T cells in Susac syndrome. RNA in amounts of roughly 0.45 to 1 ug was reverse transcribed with random hexamers. TCRdb re-called the immunoSEQ multiplex PCR reads with MiXCR, one entry per CDR3 protein. The sample has hundreds of thousands of distinct CDR3 sequences, about 93% seen once. The CDR3 length is 16 residues. Looked up from germline, CDR1 is PRHDT and CDR2 is FYEKMQ (reference sequence). V dropped 0 bases and J dropped 0 bases, with 9 bases sitting between them. The sample consisted of CD4+ T cells from PBMCs. The clonotype originates from a human donor with multiple sclerosis. The rearrangement uses TRBV13 and TRBJ2-1, with no clear D. In DNA form, the CDR3 reads TGTGCCAGCAGCTTAGGTGGGCGGACCTCCTACAATGAGCAGTTCTTC. Amino acid sequence: CASSLGGRTSYNEQFF.